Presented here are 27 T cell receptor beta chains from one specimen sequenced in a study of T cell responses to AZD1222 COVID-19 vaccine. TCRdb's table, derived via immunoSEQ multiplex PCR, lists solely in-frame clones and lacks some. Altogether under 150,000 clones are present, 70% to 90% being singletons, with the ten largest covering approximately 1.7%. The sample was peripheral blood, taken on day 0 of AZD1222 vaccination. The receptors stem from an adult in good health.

CDR3 coding DNA: TGCGCCAGCAGGCCCACTAGCGGAGAAAGCACAGATACGCAGTATTTT. Translating it yields CASRPTSGESTDTQYF. The chain carries TRBV10-1 and TRBJ2-3; 8 nucleotides match TRBD2. There are 16 residues in the CDR3. Germline V lookup: CDR1 WNHNN, CDR2 SYGVQD (reference sequence). J was trimmed by 0 bases and V by 6 bases; bases with no gene match: 8.

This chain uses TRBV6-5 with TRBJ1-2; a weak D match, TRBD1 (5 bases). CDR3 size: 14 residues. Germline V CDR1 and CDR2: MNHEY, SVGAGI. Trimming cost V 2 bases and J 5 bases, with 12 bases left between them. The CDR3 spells CASSYGGAAYGYTF. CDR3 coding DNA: TGTGCCAGCAGTTACGGGGGAGCAGCTTATGGCTACACCTTC.

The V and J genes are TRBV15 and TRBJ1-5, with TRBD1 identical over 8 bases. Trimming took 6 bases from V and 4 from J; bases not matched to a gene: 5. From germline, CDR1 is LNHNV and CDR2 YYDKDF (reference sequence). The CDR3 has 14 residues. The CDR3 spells CATSFQGANQPQHF. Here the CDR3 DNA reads TGTGCCACCAGTTTCCAGGGGGCTAATCAGCCCCAGCATTTT. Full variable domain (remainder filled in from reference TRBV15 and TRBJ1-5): DAMVIQNPRYQVTQFGKPVTLSCSQTLNHNVMYWYQQKSSQAPKLLFHYYDKDFNNEADTPDNFQSRRPNTSFCFLDIRSPGLGDTAMYLCATSFQGANQPQHFGDGTRLSIL.

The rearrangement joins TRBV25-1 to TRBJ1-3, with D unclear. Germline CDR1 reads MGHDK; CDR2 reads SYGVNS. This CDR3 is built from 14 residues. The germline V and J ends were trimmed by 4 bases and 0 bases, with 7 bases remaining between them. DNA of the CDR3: TGTGCCAGCAGTGGGATATTCTCTGGAAACACCATATATTTT. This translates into CASSGIFSGNTIYF.

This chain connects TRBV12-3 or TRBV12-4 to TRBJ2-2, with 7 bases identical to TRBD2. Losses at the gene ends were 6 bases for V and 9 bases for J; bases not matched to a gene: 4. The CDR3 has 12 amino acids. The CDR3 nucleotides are TGTGCCAGCAGGGGAGGGGTGTGGGAGCTGTTTTTT. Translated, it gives CASRGGVWELFF.

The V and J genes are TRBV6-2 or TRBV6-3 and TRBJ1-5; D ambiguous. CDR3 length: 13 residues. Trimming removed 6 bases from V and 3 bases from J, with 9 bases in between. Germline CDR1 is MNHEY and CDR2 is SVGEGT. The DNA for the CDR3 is TGTGCCAGCAGCCTGGGGTACAATCAGCCCCAGCATTTT. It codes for CASSLGYNQPQHF.

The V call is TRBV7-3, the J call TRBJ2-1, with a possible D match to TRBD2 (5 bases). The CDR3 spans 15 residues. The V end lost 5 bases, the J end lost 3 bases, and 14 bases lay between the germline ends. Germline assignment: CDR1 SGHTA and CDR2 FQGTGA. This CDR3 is CASSPSPRIYNEQFF. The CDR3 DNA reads TGTGCCAGCAGCCCTAGCCCGCGGATCTACAATGAGCAGTTCTTC.

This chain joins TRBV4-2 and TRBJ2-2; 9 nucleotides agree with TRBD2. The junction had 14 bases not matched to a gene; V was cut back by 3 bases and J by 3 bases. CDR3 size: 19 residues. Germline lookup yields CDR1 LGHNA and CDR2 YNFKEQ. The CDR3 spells CASSQVHGGRAVDTGELFF. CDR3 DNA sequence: TGTGCCAGCAGCCAGGTTCACGGCGGGAGGGCCGTTGACACCGGGGAGCTGTTTTTT.

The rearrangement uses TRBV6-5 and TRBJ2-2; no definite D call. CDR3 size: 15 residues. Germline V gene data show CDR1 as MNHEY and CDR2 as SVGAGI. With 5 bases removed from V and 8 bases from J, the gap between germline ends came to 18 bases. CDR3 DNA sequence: TGTGCCAGCAGTCCTCATCAAATCTCTGCGGGGGAGCTGTTTTTT. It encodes CASSPHQISAGELFF.

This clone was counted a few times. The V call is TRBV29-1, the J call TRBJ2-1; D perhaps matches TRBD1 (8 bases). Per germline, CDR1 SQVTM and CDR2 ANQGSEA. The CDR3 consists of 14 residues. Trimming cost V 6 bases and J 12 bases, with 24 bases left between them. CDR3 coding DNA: TGCAGCGTGCTCGGCCTAACAGGGGGGGGATTGCAGTTCTTC. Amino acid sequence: CSVLGLTGGGLQFF.

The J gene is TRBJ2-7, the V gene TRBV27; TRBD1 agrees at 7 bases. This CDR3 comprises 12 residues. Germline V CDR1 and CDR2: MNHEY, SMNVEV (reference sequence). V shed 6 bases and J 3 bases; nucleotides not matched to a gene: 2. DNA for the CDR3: TGTGCCAGCAGAAACAGGGGCTACGAGCAGTACTTC. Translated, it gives CASRNRGYEQYF.

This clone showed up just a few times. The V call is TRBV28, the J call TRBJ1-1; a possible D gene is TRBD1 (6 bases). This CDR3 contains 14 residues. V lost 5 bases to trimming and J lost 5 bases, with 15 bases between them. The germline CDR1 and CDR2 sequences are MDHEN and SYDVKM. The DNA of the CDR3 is TGTGCCAGCAGTCGCGTTCTTAGGGGGACTGAAGCTTTCTTT. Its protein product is CASSRVLRGTEAFF.

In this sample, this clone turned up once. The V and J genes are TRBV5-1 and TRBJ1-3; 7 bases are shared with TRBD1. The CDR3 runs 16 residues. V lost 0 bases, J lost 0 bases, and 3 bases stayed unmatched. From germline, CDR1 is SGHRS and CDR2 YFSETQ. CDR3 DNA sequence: TGCGCCAGCAGCTTGGGGGACAGAAGCTCTGGAAACACCATATATTTT. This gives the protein CASSLGDRSSGNTIYF.

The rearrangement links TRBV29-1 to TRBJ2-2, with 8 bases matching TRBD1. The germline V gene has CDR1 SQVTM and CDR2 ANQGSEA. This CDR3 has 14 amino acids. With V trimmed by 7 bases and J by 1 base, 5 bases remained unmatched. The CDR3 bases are TGCAGCGCCCTGGGGACAGGGAACACCGGGGAGCTGTTTTTT. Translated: CSALGTGNTGELFF.

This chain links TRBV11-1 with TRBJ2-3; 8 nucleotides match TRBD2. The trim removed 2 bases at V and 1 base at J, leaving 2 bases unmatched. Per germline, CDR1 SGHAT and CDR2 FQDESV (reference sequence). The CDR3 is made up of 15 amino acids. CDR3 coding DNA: TGTGCCAGCAGCTTAAGCGGGAGAGGCACAGATACGCAGTATTTT. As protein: CASSLSGRGTDTQYF.

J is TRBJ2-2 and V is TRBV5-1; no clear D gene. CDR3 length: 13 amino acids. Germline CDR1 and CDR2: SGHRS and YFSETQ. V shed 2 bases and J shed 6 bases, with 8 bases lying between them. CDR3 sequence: CASSFRSPGELFF. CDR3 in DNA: TGCGCCAGCAGCTTCAGATCACCCGGGGAGCTGTTTTTT. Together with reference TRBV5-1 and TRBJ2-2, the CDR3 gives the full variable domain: KAGVTQTPRYLIKTRGQQVTLSCSPISGHRSVSWYQQTPGQGLQFLFEYFSETQRNKGNFPGRFSGRQFSNSRSEMNVSTLELGDSALYLCASSFRSPGELFFGEGSRLTVL.

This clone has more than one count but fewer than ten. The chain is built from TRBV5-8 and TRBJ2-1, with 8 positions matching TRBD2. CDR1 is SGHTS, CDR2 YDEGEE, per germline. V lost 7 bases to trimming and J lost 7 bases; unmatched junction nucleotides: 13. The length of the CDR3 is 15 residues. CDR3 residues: CASPRPSGSWNEQFF. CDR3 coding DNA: TGTGCCAGCCCACGCCCCAGCGGGAGTTGGAATGAGCAGTTCTTC.

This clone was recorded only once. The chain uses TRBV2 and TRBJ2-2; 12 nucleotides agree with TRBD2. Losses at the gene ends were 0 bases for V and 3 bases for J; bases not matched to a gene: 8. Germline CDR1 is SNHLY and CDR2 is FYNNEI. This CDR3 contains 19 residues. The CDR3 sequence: CASSEALGLAGRYTGELFF. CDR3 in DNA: TGTGCCAGCAGTGAAGCGCTCGGACTAGCGGGAAGGTACACCGGGGAGCTGTTTTTT. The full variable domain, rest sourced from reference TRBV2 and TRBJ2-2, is EPEVTQTPSHQVTQMGQEVILRCVPISNHLYFYWYRQILGQKVEFLVSFYNNEISEKSEIFDDQFSVERPDGSNFTLKIRSTKLEDSAMYFCASSEALGLAGRYTGELFFGEGSRLTVL.

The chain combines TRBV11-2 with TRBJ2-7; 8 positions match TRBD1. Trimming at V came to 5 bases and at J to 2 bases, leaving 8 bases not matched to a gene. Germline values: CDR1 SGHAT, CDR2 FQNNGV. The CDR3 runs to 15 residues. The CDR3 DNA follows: TGTGCCAGCAGCACCGGGACAGGCCGTACCTACGAGCAGTACTTC. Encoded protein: CASSTGTGRTYEQYF.

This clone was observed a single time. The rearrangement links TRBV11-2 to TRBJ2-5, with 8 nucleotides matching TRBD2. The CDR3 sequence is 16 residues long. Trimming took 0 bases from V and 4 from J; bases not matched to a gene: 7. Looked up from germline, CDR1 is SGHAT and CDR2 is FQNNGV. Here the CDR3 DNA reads TGTGCCAGCAGCTTAGAAGGACTAGCCTACGCAGAGACCCAGTACTTC. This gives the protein CASSLEGLAYAETQYF.

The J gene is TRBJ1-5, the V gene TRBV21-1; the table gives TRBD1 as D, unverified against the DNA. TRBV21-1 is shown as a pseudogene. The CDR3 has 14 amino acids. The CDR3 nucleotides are TGTGCCAGCAGCAAGGGCCAGGAAACTCAGCCCCAGCATTTT. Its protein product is CASSKGQETQPQHF.

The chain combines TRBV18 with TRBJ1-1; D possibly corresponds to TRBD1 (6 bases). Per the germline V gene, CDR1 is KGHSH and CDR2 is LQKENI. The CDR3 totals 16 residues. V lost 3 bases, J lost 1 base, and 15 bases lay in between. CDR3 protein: CASSPDQGLGNTEAFF. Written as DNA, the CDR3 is TGTGCCAGCTCACCCGATCAGGGGCTCGGGAACACTGAAGCTTTCTTT.

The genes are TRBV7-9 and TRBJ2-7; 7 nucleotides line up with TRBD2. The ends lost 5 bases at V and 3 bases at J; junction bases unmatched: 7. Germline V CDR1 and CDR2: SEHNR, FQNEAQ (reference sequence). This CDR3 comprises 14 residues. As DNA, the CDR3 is TGTGCCAGCAGCCCGGGACTATTTAACTACGAGCAGTACTTC. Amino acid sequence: CASSPGLFNYEQYF.

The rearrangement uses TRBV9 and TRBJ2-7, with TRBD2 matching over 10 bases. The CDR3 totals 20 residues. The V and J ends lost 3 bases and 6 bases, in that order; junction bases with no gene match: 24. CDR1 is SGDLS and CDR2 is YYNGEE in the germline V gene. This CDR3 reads CASSETSGGELSGRVSEQYF. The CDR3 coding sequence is TGTGCCAGCAGCGAGACCTCCGGGGGGGAGTTAAGCGGGAGGGTCTCCGAGCAGTACTTC.

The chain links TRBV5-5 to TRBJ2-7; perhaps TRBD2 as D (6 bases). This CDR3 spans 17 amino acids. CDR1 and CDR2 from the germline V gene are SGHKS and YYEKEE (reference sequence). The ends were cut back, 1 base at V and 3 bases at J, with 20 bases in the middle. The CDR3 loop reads CASSLWGSQGGGYEQYF. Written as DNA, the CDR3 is TGTGCCAGCAGCTTGTGGGGATCCCAGGGAGGAGGCTACGAGCAGTACTTC.

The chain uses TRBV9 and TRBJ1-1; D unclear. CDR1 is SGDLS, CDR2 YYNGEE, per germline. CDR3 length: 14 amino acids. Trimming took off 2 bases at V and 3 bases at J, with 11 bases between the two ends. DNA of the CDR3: TGTGCCAGCAGCGTGGGAGGGTTCGACACTGAAGCTTTCTTT. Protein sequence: CASSVGGFDTEAFF.

This CDR3 is CASSSQGPGVGQETQYF. In DNA form, the CDR3 reads TGCGCCAGCAGCTCTCAGGGCCCAGGGGTAGGGCAAGAGACCCAGTACTTC. The chain uses TRBV5-1 and TRBJ2-5, with D possibly being TRBD1 (6 bases). Trimming removed 3 bases at V and 2 bases at J, with 20 bases between. The CDR3 contains 17 residues. Germline CDR1 is SGHRS and CDR2 is YFSETQ.